Below, 30 T cell receptor beta chains from the same sample are listed, as sequenced in a study of blood T cell repertoires in COVID-19. Sequencing used immunoSEQ multiplex PCR; TCRdb keeps in-frame clones, though not all of them. The repertoire holds approximately 210,000 clones, with about 79% as singletons. Sequencing was performed on PBMCs or T cells enriched from blood (not recorded which). All receptors come from a woman aged 60-75 years who had recovered from COVID-19.

The J gene is TRBJ1-2, the V gene TRBV29-1, with a tentative D call TRBD1 (5 bases). Germline assignment: CDR1 SQVTM and CDR2 ANQGSEA. The germline V and J ends were trimmed by 4 bases and 8 bases, with 17 bases remaining between them. The CDR3 consists of 13 residues. CDR3 DNA sequence: TGCAGCGTTGCCCCAGGGCCCGTAGAGGGCTACACCTTC. Amino acids: CSVAPGPVEGYTF.

This clone was seen more than once but under ten times. The chain employs TRBV12-3 or TRBV12-4 and TRBJ1-5, with D hard to call. With 1 base removed from V and 11 bases from J, the gap between germline ends came to 12 bases. The CDR3 covers 13 residues. The CDR3 DNA sequence: TGTGCCAGCAGTTTAGGAGAGGAAAGCGCCCAGCATTTT. Translated, it gives CASSLGEESAQHF.

The CDR3 reads CASSESGTRAGDTQYF. Here the CDR3 DNA reads TGCGCCAGCAGTGAGTCCGGGACTAGGGCGGGAGATACGCAGTATTTT. This rearrangement joins TRBV10-2 to TRBJ2-3; 8 bases fit TRBD2. The CDR3 has 16 residues. V dropped 0 bases and J dropped 5; count of bases not matched to a gene: 7. Germline CDR1 WSHSY, CDR2 SAAADI.

This clone was seen just once. The V call is TRBV7-2, the J call TRBJ2-5, with D possibly matching TRBD1 (5 bases). Between the trimmed V and J ends, which lost 2 bases and 4 bases, there was a span of 17 bases. The germline gives CDR1 SGHTA, CDR2 FQGNSA. This CDR3 is 16 amino acids long. CDR3 loop: CASSLRPDRTGETQYF. The CDR3 nucleotides read TGTGCCAGCAGCTTACGCCCCGACAGAACAGGAGAGACCCAGTACTTC.

A few counts support this clone. The V call is TRBV28, the J call TRBJ1-2; a possible D gene is TRBD1 (6 bases). V lost 4 bases, J lost 6 bases, and 15 bases lay in between. The CDR3 has 14 amino acids. In germline, CDR1 is MDHEN, CDR2 SYDVKM. The CDR3 sequence is CASSWAGALDGYTF. The CDR3 region has the DNA TGTGCCAGCAGTTGGGCAGGGGCGTTGGATGGCTACACCTTC.

The J gene is TRBJ2-5, the V gene TRBV19; 9 nucleotides line up with TRBD1. The germline CDR1 and CDR2 sequences are LNHDA and SQIVND (reference sequence). CDR3 length equals 17 residues. V dropped 2 bases and J dropped 5; count of bases not matched to a gene: 12. The CDR3 here is CASSILRGQGARETQYF. The DNA of the CDR3 is TGTGCCAGTAGTATACTAAGGGGACAGGGAGCTCGGGAGACCCAGTACTTC.

The CDR3: CASSPQGPNYGYTF. The CDR3, as DNA: TGTGCCAGCAGCCCTCAGGGCCCAAACTATGGCTACACCTTC. V is TRBV7-9 and J is TRBJ1-2; tentatively, D is TRBD1 (5 bases). CDR1 SEHNR and CDR2 FQNEAQ come from the germline V gene (reference sequence). The ends were cut back, 5 bases at V and 2 bases at J, with 12 bases in the middle. The CDR3 has 14 residues.

J is TRBJ1-2 and V is TRBV6-5, with unresolved D. This CDR3 has 13 residues. Between the trimmed V and J ends, which lost 1 base and 3 bases, there was a span of 6 bases. Germline V gives CDR1 MNHEY, CDR2 SVGAGI. The CDR3 DNA reads as TGTGCCAGCAGTTACTTTGGAGACTATGGCTACACCTTC. Translating it yields CASSYFGDYGYTF.

In its sample, this clone was seen many times. CDR3 DNA sequence: TGTGCCAGTAGCATATCCCTCGTGGGGGGTCCGACTGAAGCTTTCTTT. Its translation: CASSISLVGGPTEAFF. V and J are TRBV19 and TRBJ1-1; TRBD1 is a possible D gene (5 bases). V was pared by 6 bases and J by 5 bases, with 22 bases between. Germline values: CDR1 LNHDA, CDR2 SQIVND (reference sequence). The CDR3 spans 16 residues.

In this sample, this clone turned up a few times. This chain uses TRBV19 with TRBJ1-4, with 7 bases identical to TRBD1. V dropped 5 bases and J dropped 8; count of bases not matched to a gene: 8. The CDR3 has 14 amino acids. Germline V lookup: CDR1 LNHDA, CDR2 SQIVND (reference sequence). In nucleotides, the CDR3 is TGTGCCAGTAGTCCGGGACAGCGGGGGGAAAAACTGTTTTTT. It codes for CASSPGQRGEKLFF. Full variable domain (remainder filled in from reference TRBV19 and TRBJ1-4): DGGITQSPKYLFRKEGQNVTLSCEQNLNHDAMYWYRQDPGQGLRLIYYSQIVNDFQKGDIAEGYSVSREKKESFPLTVTSAQKNPTAFYLCASSPGQRGEKLFFGSGTQLSVL.

The chain carries TRBV7-2 and TRBJ2-5; D remains ambiguous. Germline lookup yields CDR1 SGHTA and CDR2 FQGNSA. This CDR3 has 13 residues. V was clipped by 3 bases and J by 2 bases, with 7 bases between them. As DNA, the CDR3 is TGTGCCAGCAGCTTTAAGCTTCAAGAGACCCAGTACTTC. This translates into CASSFKLQETQYF.

V and J are TRBV5-6 and TRBJ2-4; the D is unclear. Between the trimmed V and J ends, which lost 2 bases and 9 bases, there was a span of 12 bases. Germline lookup yields CDR1 SGHDT and CDR2 YYEEEE. The CDR3 contains 13 residues. CDR3: CASSFLVQTIQYF. The CDR3 DNA reads TGTGCCAGCAGCTTCCTGGTACAGACCATTCAGTACTTC.

The V gene is TRBV6-2 or TRBV6-3, the J gene TRBJ1-1; 7 bases line up with TRBD1. With V trimmed by 3 bases and J by 6 bases, 10 bases remained unmatched. Per the germline V gene, CDR1 is MNHEY and CDR2 is SVGEGT. The CDR3 contains 15 residues. The CDR3 protein is CASSYLQGSTAEAFF. CDR3 nucleotides: TGTGCCAGCAGTTATCTACAGGGGAGTACGGCTGAAGCTTTCTTT.

The rearrangement joins TRBV19 to TRBJ1-2, with D maybe TRBD1 (6 bases). Trimming left V 10 bases short and J 6 bases short, with 18 bases between. Germline V gene data show CDR1 as LNHDA and CDR2 as SQIVND (reference sequence). This CDR3 is built from 13 residues. The DNA of the CDR3 is TGTGCCATACGGGACATATCCTCGGATGGCTACACCTTC. Its translation: CAIRDISSDGYTF.

This clone showed up just once. This rearrangement joins TRBV6-1 to TRBJ2-5; D is uncertain. The V and J ends lost 8 bases and 5 bases respectively, with 15 bases between them. CDR1 and CDR2 from the germline V gene are MNHNS and SASEGT. The CDR3 sequence is 13 residues long. DNA for the CDR3: TGTGCCAGCGGCCCGAGGATCGTTGAGACCCAGTACTTC. This sequence encodes CASGPRIVETQYF.

This chain joins TRBV20-1 and TRBJ2-5, with 9 positions matching TRBD2. CDR3 length: 16 residues. Germline V gene lookup returns CDR1 DFQATT and CDR2 SNEGSKA (reference sequence). The trim removed 3 bases at V and 5 bases at J, leaving 13 bases unmatched. CDR3 loop: CSASFLAGRGRETQYF. CDR3 bases: TGCAGTGCTAGTTTTCTAGCGGGAAGGGGTAGGGAGACCCAGTACTTC.

The CDR3 DNA is TGTGCCAGCAGCTTAGGAAGGGGGCGGTCCACTGAAGCTTTCTTT. This codes for CASSLGRGRSTEAFF. The chain recombines TRBV7-8 with TRBJ1-1; the match to TRBD1 covers 7 bases. Unmatched junction bases numbered 6, after V lost 1 base and J lost 4 bases. CDR1 is SGHVS and CDR2 is FQNEAQ in the germline V gene. This CDR3 is 15 amino acids long.

V usage is TRBV7-2 and J usage is TRBJ1-1; 7 nucleotides align to TRBD1. Trimming at V came to 6 bases and at J to 0 bases, leaving 1 base not matched to a gene. CDR1 is SGHTA and CDR2 is FQGNSA in the germline V gene. This CDR3 spans 13 amino acids. The CDR3 loop reads CASRQGLNTEAFF. In DNA form, the CDR3 reads TGTGCCAGCAGACAGGGGTTGAACACTGAAGCTTTCTTT. The full variable domain, in which reference TRBV7-2 and TRBJ1-1 provide the parts outside the CDR3, is GAGVSQSPSNKVTEKGKDVELRCDPISGHTALYWYRQSLGQGLEFLIYFQGNSAPDKSGLPSDRFSAERTGGSVSTLTIQRTQQEDSAVYLCASRQGLNTEAFFGQGTRLTVV.

The rearrangement uses TRBV5-4 and TRBJ2-7; tentative D call: TRBD2 (6 bases). There are 13 residues in the CDR3. Germline values: CDR1 SGHNT, CDR2 YYREEE (reference sequence). V shed 0 bases and J shed 7 bases, with 11 bases lying between them. Written as DNA, the CDR3 is TGTGCCAGCAGCTTGGCTTCCGGGGGTGAGCAGTACTTC. As protein: CASSLASGGEQYF. The full variable domain, in which reference TRBV5-4 and TRBJ2-7 provide the parts outside the CDR3, is ETGVTQSPTHLIKTRGQQVTLRCSSQSGHNTVSWYQQALGQGPQFIFQYYREEENGRGNFPPRFSGLQFPNYSSELNVNALELDDSALYLCASSLASGGEQYFGPGTRLTVT.

The V gene is TRBV5-1, the J gene TRBJ2-7; TRBD2 matches 8 bases. The CDR3 loop spans 14 amino acids. Germline CDR1 is SGHRS and CDR2 is YFSETQ. V was pared by 5 bases and J by 4 bases, with 8 bases of the junction left unmatched. The CDR3 nucleotides read TGCGCCAGCAGTCCCGGGACTAGTAGGTACGAGCAGTACTTC. As protein: CASSPGTSRYEQYF.

The chain employs TRBV13 and TRBJ1-4; D gene unclear. Trimming removed 2 bases at V and 0 bases at J, with 10 bases between. Per germline, CDR1 PRHDT and CDR2 FYEKMQ (reference sequence). There are 16 residues in the CDR3. For the CDR3, the DNA is TGTGCCAGCAGCTTACTCCAGGAGGCAACTAATGAAAAACTGTTTTTT. Translating gives CASSLLQEATNEKLFF.

The rearrangement links TRBV4-1 to TRBJ1-2; TRBD1 aligns across 7 bases. V dropped 1 base and J dropped 7; count of bases not matched to a gene: 9. Germline values: CDR1 MGHRA, CDR2 YSYEKL. The CDR3 extends over 15 amino acids. CDR3: CASSQVPGGKGGYTF. CDR3 nucleotides: TGCGCCAGCAGCCAAGTGCCAGGGGGTAAGGGTGGCTACACCTTC.

This rearrangement joins TRBV6-5 to TRBJ1-2; tentative D call: TRBD1 (6 bases). Germline CDR1 MNHEY, CDR2 SVGAGI. This CDR3 has 15 amino acids. Trimming cost V 0 bases and J 5 bases, with 13 bases left between them. The CDR3 region has the DNA TGTGCCAGCAGTTACTCGGAGGGGGGGAGATATGGCTACACCTTC. This translates into CASSYSEGGRYGYTF.

This chain links TRBV4-3 with TRBJ2-1, with TRBD2 matching 12 bases. The CDR3 is made up of 17 amino acids. Germline lookup yields CDR1 LGHNA and CDR2 YSLEER. V lost 3 bases and J lost 6; bases outside the gene matches: 9. The CDR3 nucleotides read TGCGCCAGCAGCCAGAGGATCAGGACTAGCGGGGCCAATGAGCAGTTCTTC. Encoded protein: CASSQRIRTSGANEQFF.

The chain links TRBV7-8 to TRBJ2-5, with D perhaps matching TRBD2 (5 bases). The germline V and J ends were trimmed by 3 bases and 5 bases, with 10 bases remaining between them. The germline V gene has CDR1 SGHVS and CDR2 FQNEAQ. The CDR3 runs 13 residues. CDR3 sequence (DNA): TGTGCCAGCAGCTTTTGGGGAGTGGAGACCCAGTACTTC. Translating it yields CASSFWGVETQYF.

The gene calls are TRBV2 and TRBJ1-3; 8 bases are shared with TRBD1. V was clipped by 0 bases and J by 2 bases; unmatched bases: 9. CDR3 size: 18 residues. Germline assignment: CDR1 SNHLY and CDR2 FYNNEI. CDR3 nucleotide sequence: TGTGCCAGCAGTGAAGCGCTTTTAGGCAGGGGGCCTGGAAACACCATATATTTT. Amino acid sequence: CASSEALLGRGPGNTIYF.

V and J are TRBV5-5 and TRBJ1-2; D is uncertain. Germline CDR1 reads SGHKS; CDR2 reads YYEKEE (reference sequence). Trimming took 5 bases from V and 3 from J, leaving 8 bases between them. This CDR3 has 12 amino acids. The CDR3 reads CASSDRDYGYTF. The CDR3, as DNA: TGTGCCAGCAGTGACCGGGACTATGGCTACACCTTC.

CDR3 in DNA: TGTGCCAGTAGTTCCCCTTATAGCAATCAGCCCCAGCATTTT. It yields the protein CASSSPYSNQPQHF. The chain links TRBV19 to TRBJ1-5; D is ambiguous. V gave up 5 bases and J gave up 0 bases, with 8 bases separating them. Germline V gene data show CDR1 as LNHDA and CDR2 as SQIVND (reference sequence). The CDR3 is 14 amino acids.

As for this clone: Other DNA variants within this sample encode the same CDR3. This chain connects TRBV10-3 to TRBJ1-1, with 7 bases fitting TRBD1. CDR3 length equals 14 residues. Per germline, CDR1 ENHRY and CDR2 SYGVKD. With 2 bases clipped from V and 3 bases from J, the junction kept 3 bases outside the gene matches. The CDR3 nucleotides read TGTGCCATCAGTGAGACAGGGGAATACACTGAAGCTTTCTTT. Translation gives CAISETGEYTEAFF.

V is TRBV27 and J is TRBJ1-5; 7 bases match TRBD1. This CDR3 region has 15 residues. Germline CDR1 MNHEY, CDR2 SMNVEV (reference sequence). J gave up 7 bases and V 2 bases, and 8 bases lay outside the gene matches. CDR3 nucleotides: TGTGCCAGCAGTTTAGAGGGGGCGCAGGGGCAGCCCCAGCATTTT. Translated, it gives CASSLEGAQGQPQHF.